The rows below give T cell receptor beta chains drawn from one sample of a study of radiation and T cells in renal cell carcinoma. Profiled with immunoSEQ multiplex PCR; TCRdb holds only in-frame clones, not every one. The sample has about 140,000 clones; approximately 86% are singletons. Sequenced here: blood, sampled from a patient whose treatment included radiotherapy and nephrectomy. The origin of the receptors is a woman between 45 and 60 years old with renal cell carcinoma. The CDR3 runs from the conserved cysteine through the conserved F or W. Each record gives: D gene, clone size, V gene, CDR3 length, J gene, CDR3 DNA, CDR3 protein. A D gene is named only where the DNA matches it firmly. A row's size may be missing; if present it is once, few, many or a size class.

TRBD1	once	TRBV5-4	16	TRBJ1-6	TGTGCCAGCAGCCCGCGCTCAGGGGGCTATAATTCACCCCTCCACTTT	CASSPRSGGYNSPLHF
.	.	TRBV19	14	TRBJ1-5	TGTGCCAGTACTAGAAGGACGGCAAATCAGCCCCAGCATTTT	CASTRRTANQPQHF
.	.	TRBV7-2	14	TRBJ1-2	TGTGCCAGCAGCCCGATATCTGGGGGCTATGGCTACACCTTC	CASSPISGGYGYTF
.	once	TRBV11-3	13	TRBJ2-3	TGTGCCAGCAGCTTATTCAGGGAAGATACGCAGTATTTT	CASSLFREDTQYF
TRBD2	.	TRBV28	13	TRBJ2-7	TGTGCCATTACTAGCGGGAGGGCTTACGAGCAGTACTTC	CAITSGRAYEQYF
.	.	TRBV5-1	11	TRBJ2-1	TGCGCCAGCAGCGTCCCAGGTGAGCAGTTCTTC	CASSVPGEQFF
TRBD1	.	TRBV5-6	18	TRBJ2-2	TGTGCCAGCAGCCGAACAGACAGGGGTCCGCCCAGGGACGGGGAGCTGTTTTTT	CASSRTDRGPPRDGELFF
TRBD2	.	TRBV5-1	16	TRBJ2-3	TGCGCCAGCAGCCTCCGACTAGCGGGAGGAACAGATACGCAGTATTTT	CASSLRLAGGTDTQYF
TRBD1	.	TRBV7-2	12	TRBJ2-7	TGTGCCAGCAGCCCAGACAGGGCCGAGCAGTACTTC	CASSPDRAEQYF
TRBD1	.	TRBV19	15	TRBJ1-5	TGTGCCAGTAACATACGACAGGGACCTAATCAGCCCCAGCATTTT	CASNIRQGPNQPQHF
.	.	TRBV21-1	14	TRBJ2-7	TGTGCCAGCAGCAAAGTTAAGGGGGCCCACGAGCAGTACTTC	CASSKVKGAHEQYF
.	.	TRBV9	15	TRBJ1-4	TGTGCCAGCAGCCCCTGGACAGCAACTAATGAAAAACTGTTTTTT	CASSPWTATNEKLFF
.	.	TRBV9	14	TRBJ2-5	TGTGCCAGCAGCGTAGGAGCCACGAAGGAGACCCAGTACTTC	CASSVGATKETQYF
TRBD1	few	TRBV18	15	TRBJ1-5	TGTGCCAGCTCAGCACAGGGGGCGAGCAATCAGCCCCAGCATTTT	CASSAQGASNQPQHF
TRBD1	.	TRBV7-9	11	TRBJ2-1	TGTGCCAGCAGTAGACAGGGGATTCTGTTCTTC	CASSRQGILFF
.	.	TRBV29-1	11	TRBJ2-1	TGCAGCGTTGTAGTAAGGAATGAGCAGTTCTTC	CSVVVRNEQFF
.	once	TRBV6-5	12	TRBJ1-2	TGTGCCAGCAGCTCCACCAAGCTCGGCTACACCTTC	CASSSTKLGYTF
TRBD2	.	TRBV5-4	18	TRBJ2-2	TGTGCCAGCAGCCAAGATCCCGGGGGGGGTTCGAACACCGGGGAGCTGTTTTTT	CASSQDPGGGSNTGELFF
.	.	TRBV9	14	TRBJ1-1	TGTGCCAGCAGCGTAGATACAGGGAACACTGAAGCTTTCTTT	CASSVDTGNTEAFF
TRBD2	.	TRBV6-5	15	TRBJ2-1	TGTGCCAGCAGTTACTTGACTAGCGGAGACAATGAGCAGTTCTTC	CASSYLTSGDNEQFF
TRBD2	.	TRBV19	17	TRBJ2-2	TGTGCCAGTAGTATGCGGCTAGCGGGAGGAGATCCCCTGGAGCTGTTTTTT	CASSMRLAGGDPLELFF
TRBD1	.	TRBV7-2	13	TRBJ2-3	TGTGCCGGGGGGACAGGGGGCCCAGATACGCAGTATTTT	CAGGTGGPDTQYF
.	.	TRBV6-5	13	TRBJ1-1	TGTGCCAGCAGTTACTCCGGAGCCCCTGAAGCTTTCTTT	CASSYSGAPEAFF
TRBD1	.	TRBV10-3	20	TRBJ2-6	TGTGCCATCAGCGAACGATGGGGACAGGGGAGGAGAGCTGGGGCCAACGTCCTGACTTTC	CAISERWGQGRRAGANVLTF
.	few	TRBV28	13	TRBJ1-2	TGTGCCAGCAGTGGGCGTGGGAGGGGTGGCTACACCTTC	CASSGRGRGGYTF
.	.	TRBV5-5	14	TRBJ1-5	TGTGCCAGCAGCTGGACGGAGAGCAATCAGCCCCAGCATTTT	CASSWTESNQPQHF
TRBD2	.	TRBV19	12	TRBJ2-7	TGTGCCAGTGGCGGGAGTCTCAACGAGCAGTACTTC	CASGGSLNEQYF
.	.	TRBV28	13	TRBJ1-2	TGTGCCAGCACCCTGGGGAAGAACTATGGCTACACCTTC	CASTLGKNYGYTF
TRBD2	.	TRBV29-1	13	TRBJ2-1	TGCAGCATTGACACGGGGGGGAGTACTGAGCAGTTCTTC	CSIDTGGSTEQFF
.	.	TRBV5-4	14	TRBJ2-7	TGTGCCAGCAGCTGGGGGGCAGGCGCCTACGAGCAGTACTTC	CASSWGAGAYEQYF
.	.	TRBV5-1	14	TRBJ2-4	TGCGCCAGCAGCTTGTCAGTCGCCAAAAACATTCAGTACTTC	CASSLSVAKNIQYF
.	.	TRBV4-3	14	TRBJ2-7	TGCGCCAGCAGCCAAGATTCGAGGGACTACGAGCAGTACTTC	CASSQDSRDYEQYF
TRBD2	once	TRBV5-6	15	TRBJ2-5	TGTGCCAGCAGCCAGGGACTAGCGGACCAAGAGACCCAGTACTTC	CASSQGLADQETQYF
.	.	TRBV28	12	TRBJ2-7	TGTGCCAGCAGTGGCGGGCACTACGAGCAGTACTTC	CASSGGHYEQYF
.	.	TRBV20-1	11	TRBJ2-7	TGCAGTGCTCTTTCATCCTACGAGCAGTACTTC	CSALSSYEQYF
TRBD2	.	TRBV19	14	TRBJ2-7	TGTGCCAGTAGTATAGGGACTAGCTCCAACGAGCAGTACTTC	CASSIGTSSNEQYF
.	.	TRBV14	15	TRBJ2-3	TGTGCCAGCAGCCAGCAGCAGGGGAGTATAGATACGCAGTATTTT	CASSQQQGSIDTQYF
.	.	TRBV28	19	TRBJ1-1	TGTGCCAGCAGTTTAGTCACAACAGGGTTTGGTGGGATGAACACTGAAGCTTTCTTT	CASSLVTTGFGGMNTEAFF
.	few	TRBV9	15	TRBJ1-1	TGTGCCAGCAGCGTAGATGCGACTCCAGGGACTGAAGCTTTCTTT	CASSVDATPGTEAFF
TRBD1	.	TRBV10-3	15	TRBJ1-3	TGTGCCATCAGTGACAGGGGGAACTCTGGAAACACCATATATTTT	CAISDRGNSGNTIYF
.	.	TRBV19	14	TRBJ1-1	TGTGCCAGTAGTATAGATCGGAGGAACACTGAAGCTTTCTTT	CASSIDRRNTEAFF
.	.	TRBV20-1	10	TRBJ2-1	TGCAGTGCTAGTTTGAGGGAGCAGTTCTTC	CSASLREQFF
TRBD2	.	TRBV6-6	13	TRBJ2-7	TGTGCCAGCAATCTAGCGGGGATGTACGAGCAGTACTTC	CASNLAGMYEQYF
TRBD2	.	TRBV19	16	TRBJ2-1	TGTGCCAGTGGCCCCGGACTAGCCCAGGCAGGCAATGAGCAGTTCTTC	CASGPGLAQAGNEQFF
TRBD1	.	TRBV5-1	18	TRBJ2-7	TGCGCCAGCAGCTTGCCAATTTTAGGGACAGGGGGTGCGGACGAGCAGTACTTC	CASSLPILGTGGADEQYF
.	once	TRBV28	13	TRBJ1-2	TGTGCCAGCACCCCCGGGTTTAACTATGGCTACACCTTC	CASTPGFNYGYTF
.	.	TRBV7-2	15	TRBJ2-4	TGTGCCAGCAGCTTAGTCGGCAGGGCGGTAGACATTCAGTACTTC	CASSLVGRAVDIQYF